This TCR beta chain was sequenced during a study of breast tumors, draining lymph nodes, adjacent tissues. Findings and caveats of the study: Tumors had less TCR diversity than lymph nodes, more than nontumor tissue.

TCRdb analysed the multiplex PCR reads with MiXCR anew, one entry per CDR3 protein. Of about 130,000 distinct CDR3 sequences listed, about 20% were seen once; the top ten hold 3.5% to 4.5%. The CDR3 loop spans 16 amino acids. CDR1 is DFQATT and CDR2 is SNEGSKA in the germline V gene (reference sequence). V dropped 5 bases and J dropped 3; count of bases not matched to a gene: 11. This clonotype was found many times. No antigen is known for it. Breast cancer patients provided tissue from their axillary draining lymph nodes. The chain carries TRBV20-1 and TRBJ2-1; TRBD2 matches at 9 bases. The sequence came from a female donor with breast cancer. Some clones in this sample may be carry-over from other donors' samples. Sequencing was performed on axillary lymph node tissue. CDR3 nucleotides: TGCAGTGCTCCGGGATCGCGGGGGGGTGGCTACAATGAGCAGTTCTTC. It specifies CSAPGSRGGGYNEQFF.